The rows below give T cell receptor beta chains drawn from one sample of a study of glioma-infiltrating T cells after dendritic cell vaccination. Sequencing was performed with immunoSEQ multiplex PCR; in TCRdb, only in-frame clones are kept and a portion is missing. The sample has about 20,000 clones; about four fifths are singletons. Sequenced material: blood, taken before dendritic cell vaccination. The source is a human donor with glioblastoma. Both conserved end residues are part of each CDR3. Each record gives: J gene, CDR3 length, clone size, V gene, D gene, CDR3 DNA, CDR3 protein. A D gene is named only where the DNA matches it firmly. Some rows mark clone size as missing; the rest say once, few, many or name a class of expanded clone.

J gene: TRBJ2-2; CDR3 length: 13; clone size: few; V gene: TRBV19; D gene: NA; CDR3 DNA: TGTGCCAGTAAGAGTAAGGGGTACGGGGAGCTGTTTTTT; CDR3 protein: CASKSKGYGELFF
J gene: TRBJ2-3; CDR3 length: 16; clone size: NA; V gene: TRBV19; D gene: TRBD2; CDR3 DNA: TGTGCCAGTAGTTCAGGACTAGCGGAAAGCACAGATACGCAGTATTTT; CDR3 protein: CASSSGLAESTDTQYF
J gene: TRBJ1-2; CDR3 length: 16; clone size: NA; V gene: TRBV14; D gene: TRBD1; CDR3 DNA: TGTGCCAGCAGCAAATCTCCGGGACAGGGGCAATATGGCTACACCTTC; CDR3 protein: CASSKSPGQGQYGYTF
J gene: TRBJ1-6; CDR3 length: 14; clone size: few; V gene: TRBV25-1; D gene: TRBD1; CDR3 DNA: TGTGCCAGCTCATGGGACAGAGATAATTCACCCCTCCACTTT; CDR3 protein: CASSWDRDNSPLHF
J gene: TRBJ2-7; CDR3 length: 12; clone size: NA; V gene: TRBV6-6; D gene: NA; CDR3 DNA: TGTGCCAGCAGTGACAGTTCCTACGAGCAGTACTTC; CDR3 protein: CASSDSSYEQYF
J gene: TRBJ2-7; CDR3 length: 12; clone size: NA; V gene: TRBV19; D gene: NA; CDR3 DNA: TGTGCCAGTAGTAATCTGTCCTACGAGCAGTACTTC; CDR3 protein: CASSNLSYEQYF
J gene: TRBJ2-7; CDR3 length: 16; clone size: NA; V gene: TRBV27; D gene: TRBD2; CDR3 DNA: TGTGCCAGCAGTCAACTGGCTAGCGGGATTGACTACGAGCAGTACTTC; CDR3 protein: CASSQLASGIDYEQYF
J gene: TRBJ1-5; CDR3 length: 14; clone size: medium-sized; V gene: TRBV5-6; D gene: NA; CDR3 DNA: TGTGCCAGCAGCAACTACCTAAGCAATCAGCCCCAGCATTTT; CDR3 protein: CASSNYLSNQPQHF
J gene: TRBJ1-3; CDR3 length: 13; clone size: NA; V gene: TRBV30; D gene: NA; CDR3 DNA: TGTGCCTGGAGTGAGAGCTCTGGAAACACCATATATTTT; CDR3 protein: CAWSESSGNTIYF
J gene: TRBJ2-2; CDR3 length: 14; clone size: once; V gene: TRBV9; D gene: NA; CDR3 DNA: TGTGCCAGCAGCGTAGCTGGACTAACCGGGGAGCTGTTTTTT; CDR3 protein: CASSVAGLTGELFF
J gene: TRBJ2-1; CDR3 length: 15; clone size: NA; V gene: TRBV7-3; D gene: NA; CDR3 DNA: TGTGCCAGCAGCCTCGATTCCAGCTCCTACAATGAGCAGTTCTTC; CDR3 protein: CASSLDSSSYNEQFF
J gene: TRBJ2-1; CDR3 length: 15; clone size: NA; V gene: TRBV5-1; D gene: TRBD2; CDR3 DNA: TGCGCCAGCAGCTACGGGACTAGCGGATACAATGAGCAGTTCTTC; CDR3 protein: CASSYGTSGYNEQFF
J gene: TRBJ2-7; CDR3 length: 13; clone size: NA; V gene: TRBV2; D gene: NA; CDR3 DNA: TGTGCCAGCAGTCCTCAGGGTCCCTCCGAGCAGTACTTC; CDR3 protein: CASSPQGPSEQYF
J gene: TRBJ2-1; CDR3 length: 15; clone size: NA; V gene: TRBV7-9; D gene: NA; CDR3 DNA: TGTGCGAGCCAGGAGGGGCTCGGCTCCTACAATGAGCAGTTCTTC; CDR3 protein: CASQEGLGSYNEQFF
J gene: TRBJ2-1; CDR3 length: 14; clone size: NA; V gene: TRBV7-2; D gene: TRBD1; CDR3 DNA: TGTGCCAGCAGCTTAACAGGACAGGGCTTGGAGCAGTTCTTC; CDR3 protein: CASSLTGQGLEQFF
J gene: TRBJ2-1; CDR3 length: 13; clone size: NA; V gene: TRBV7-2; D gene: NA; CDR3 DNA: TGTGCCAGCAGCTTAGGTACTAGTTTCAACAGGTTCTTC; CDR3 protein: CASSLGTSFNRFF
J gene: TRBJ2-7; CDR3 length: 13; clone size: few; V gene: TRBV19; D gene: TRBD2; CDR3 DNA: TGTGCCAGTTCCCCGGGAGGGGGCTACGAGCAGTACTTC; CDR3 protein: CASSPGGGYEQYF
J gene: TRBJ2-1; CDR3 length: 14; clone size: NA; V gene: TRBV18; D gene: TRBD1; CDR3 DNA: TGTGCCAGCTCACCAGGGACAGGGATCGATGAGCAGTTCTTC; CDR3 protein: CASSPGTGIDEQFF
J gene: TRBJ2-7; CDR3 length: 12; clone size: NA; V gene: TRBV19; D gene: NA; CDR3 DNA: TGTGCCAGTAGCAGGGTTTCCCACGAGCAGTACTTC; CDR3 protein: CASSRVSHEQYF
J gene: TRBJ2-1; CDR3 length: 13; clone size: NA; V gene: TRBV7-9; D gene: TRBD1; CDR3 DNA: TGTGCCAGCAGCTTTGACAGGGACCATGAGCAGTTCTTC; CDR3 protein: CASSFDRDHEQFF
J gene: TRBJ2-5; CDR3 length: 14; clone size: NA; V gene: TRBV5-1; D gene: NA; CDR3 DNA: TGCGCCAGCAGCTTGGGGACAGTCCAAGAGACCCAGTACTTC; CDR3 protein: CASSLGTVQETQYF
J gene: TRBJ2-1; CDR3 length: 17; clone size: NA; V gene: TRBV27; D gene: NA; CDR3 DNA: TGTGCCAGCAGTTTGCGTTCTCCGGGAGTGAGGGGCAATGAGCAGTTCTTC; CDR3 protein: CASSLRSPGVRGNEQFF
J gene: TRBJ1-2; CDR3 length: 14; clone size: NA; V gene: TRBV30; D gene: NA; CDR3 DNA: TGTGCCTGGAGTGTATATAACAGTAACTATGGCTACACCTTC; CDR3 protein: CAWSVYNSNYGYTF
J gene: TRBJ2-7; CDR3 length: 16; clone size: NA; V gene: TRBV14; D gene: TRBD2; CDR3 DNA: TGTGCCAGCAGCCAAGAAGCGCGACTAGCGGGAGTTCAGCAGTACTTC; CDR3 protein: CASSQEARLAGVQQYF
J gene: TRBJ2-1; CDR3 length: 17; clone size: NA; V gene: TRBV13; D gene: TRBD2; CDR3 DNA: TGTGCCAGCAGCGATCGAATGGGGACTAGCCGTTACAATGAGCAGTTCTTC; CDR3 protein: CASSDRMGTSRYNEQFF
J gene: TRBJ2-3; CDR3 length: 15; clone size: NA; V gene: TRBV7-3; D gene: TRBD2; CDR3 DNA: TGTGCCAGCAGCTTATTAGCGGGAAGCACAGATACGCAGTATTTT; CDR3 protein: CASSLLAGSTDTQYF
J gene: TRBJ2-7; CDR3 length: 16; clone size: NA; V gene: TRBV5-1; D gene: TRBD2; CDR3 DNA: TGCGCCAGCAGCATAATACTAGCGGGAGGCCGCTACGAGCAGTACTTC; CDR3 protein: CASSIILAGGRYEQYF
J gene: TRBJ1-1; CDR3 length: 15; clone size: once; V gene: TRBV5-1; D gene: NA; CDR3 DNA: TGCGCCAGCAGCTTGAGGCGGGGAGGGGACACTGAAGCTTTCTTT; CDR3 protein: CASSLRRGGDTEAFF
J gene: TRBJ1-4; CDR3 length: 16; clone size: medium-sized; V gene: TRBV7-9; D gene: TRBD1; CDR3 DNA: TGTGCCAGCAGCTTAGAATCGGGACAGCCGAATGAAAAACTGTTTTTT; CDR3 protein: CASSLESGQPNEKLFF
J gene: TRBJ2-1; CDR3 length: 14; clone size: NA; V gene: TRBV5-4; D gene: TRBD1; CDR3 DNA: TGTGCCAGCACCCTGGGGTTAGGGGGCCATGAGCAGTTCTTC; CDR3 protein: CASTLGLGGHEQFF
J gene: TRBJ2-7; CDR3 length: 13; clone size: NA; V gene: TRBV11-3; D gene: TRBD1; CDR3 DNA: TGTGCCAGCAGCTTAGGACAGGGCCACGAGCAGTACTTC; CDR3 protein: CASSLGQGHEQYF
J gene: TRBJ1-3; CDR3 length: 14; clone size: NA; V gene: TRBV5-1; D gene: TRBD1; CDR3 DNA: TGCGCCAGCAGCCCCGGGACAGGAGGAAACACCATATATTTT; CDR3 protein: CASSPGTGGNTIYF
J gene: TRBJ2-7; CDR3 length: 13; clone size: NA; V gene: TRBV18; D gene: NA; CDR3 DNA: TGTGCCAGCTCACTCCTGAGCTCCTACGAGCAGTACTTC; CDR3 protein: CASSLLSSYEQYF
J gene: TRBJ2-5; CDR3 length: 9; clone size: NA; V gene: TRBV5-3; D gene: NA; CDR3 DNA: TGTGCCACAGGCTCGTCCCAGTACTTC; CDR3 protein: CATGSSQYF
J gene: TRBJ2-7; CDR3 length: 13; clone size: NA; V gene: TRBV18; D gene: NA; CDR3 DNA: TGTGCCAGCTCACCAGGGTCGGGTTACGAGCAGTACTTC; CDR3 protein: CASSPGSGYEQYF
J gene: TRBJ2-1; CDR3 length: 10; clone size: NA; V gene: TRBV29-1; D gene: TRBD2; CDR3 DNA: TGCAGCGCCGGGGGGAATGAGCAGTTCTTC; CDR3 protein: CSAGGNEQFF
J gene: TRBJ2-3; CDR3 length: 15; clone size: NA; V gene: TRBV6-4; D gene: NA; CDR3 DNA: TGTGCCAGCAGTGACTCCGGGGGTAGCACAGATACGCAGTATTTT; CDR3 protein: CASSDSGGSTDTQYF
J gene: TRBJ2-2; CDR3 length: 13; clone size: NA; V gene: TRBV7-2; D gene: TRBD2; CDR3 DNA: TGTGTCAGCAGCTTAACTAGCGTCGGGGAGCTGTTTTTT; CDR3 protein: CVSSLTSVGELFF
J gene: TRBJ2-5; CDR3 length: 17; clone size: NA; V gene: TRBV28; D gene: TRBD2; CDR3 DNA: TGTGCCAGCACCGATATCCACGAGCGGGAGGGCCCCGGGACCCAGTACTTC; CDR3 protein: CASTDIHEREGPGTQYF
J gene: TRBJ2-1; CDR3 length: 15; clone size: NA; V gene: TRBV27; D gene: TRBD2; CDR3 DNA: TGTGCCAGCACCCGAACTAGCGGGGGACTCAATGAGCAGTTCTTC; CDR3 protein: CASTRTSGGLNEQFF
J gene: TRBJ2-7; CDR3 length: 15; clone size: NA; V gene: TRBV11-2; D gene: TRBD2; CDR3 DNA: TGTGCCAGCAGCTCCTCTCTAGCGGGGAATTACGAGCAGTACTTC; CDR3 protein: CASSSSLAGNYEQYF
J gene: TRBJ2-7; CDR3 length: 14; clone size: NA; V gene: TRBV9; D gene: TRBD2; CDR3 DNA: TGTGCCAGCAGCTCGACTAGCGGGAGTGGCGAGCAGTACTTC; CDR3 protein: CASSSTSGSGEQYF
J gene: TRBJ2-1; CDR3 length: 18; clone size: NA; V gene: TRBV4-3; D gene: TRBD2; CDR3 DNA: TGCGCCAGCAGCCAAGAGTTTAGCGGGAGCAGGTCCTACAATGAGCAGTTCTTC; CDR3 protein: CASSQEFSGSRSYNEQFF
J gene: TRBJ2-7; CDR3 length: 14; clone size: NA; V gene: TRBV19; D gene: TRBD1; CDR3 DNA: TGTGCCAGTAGTACACCGGGACAGGGTTACGAGCAGTACTTC; CDR3 protein: CASSTPGQGYEQYF
J gene: TRBJ1-2; CDR3 length: 14; clone size: once; V gene: TRBV9; D gene: NA; CDR3 DNA: TGTGCCAGCAGCGTAGGTATAGAGAACTATGGCTACACCTTC; CDR3 protein: CASSVGIENYGYTF
J gene: TRBJ2-1; CDR3 length: 11; clone size: NA; V gene: TRBV30; D gene: NA; CDR3 DNA: TGTGCCTGGAGTTCGAGCGGTGAGCAGTTCTTC; CDR3 protein: CAWSSSGEQFF
J gene: TRBJ2-7; CDR3 length: 13; clone size: NA; V gene: TRBV27; D gene: TRBD1; CDR3 DNA: TGTGCCAGCAGTTCCGGACAGGGGTACGAGCAGTACTTC; CDR3 protein: CASSSGQGYEQYF
J gene: TRBJ2-3; CDR3 length: 16; clone size: NA; V gene: TRBV4-2; D gene: TRBD2; CDR3 DNA: TGTGCCAGCAGCCCGATTTCACCGGGACTAGTGGATACGCAGTATTTT; CDR3 protein: CASSPISPGLVDTQYF
J gene: TRBJ2-1; CDR3 length: 15; clone size: few; V gene: TRBV29-1; D gene: NA; CDR3 DNA: TGCAGCGTTTCCGGGGGTAAGGTATCCTACAATGAGCAGTTCTTC; CDR3 protein: CSVSGGKVSYNEQFF
J gene: TRBJ1-2; CDR3 length: 13; clone size: NA; V gene: TRBV6-1; D gene: NA; CDR3 DNA: TGTGCCAGCAGCCGGGGAGAATCCTATGGCTACACCTTC; CDR3 protein: CASSRGESYGYTF
J gene: TRBJ2-7; CDR3 length: 15; clone size: NA; V gene: TRBV4-1; D gene: TRBD1; CDR3 DNA: TGCGCCAGCAGCCTAAGGCAGGACAGGGCCTACGAGCAGTACTTC; CDR3 protein: CASSLRQDRAYEQYF
J gene: TRBJ2-3; CDR3 length: 15; clone size: once; V gene: TRBV15; D gene: TRBD1; CDR3 DNA: TGTGCCACCATAGGACAGGGGGCTGGGAAAGATACGCAGTATTTT; CDR3 protein: CATIGQGAGKDTQYF
J gene: TRBJ2-3; CDR3 length: 10; clone size: NA; V gene: TRBV6-6; D gene: NA; CDR3 DNA: TGTGCCAGCAGTTACGAGTGGTTGTATTTT; CDR3 protein: CASSYEWLYF
J gene: TRBJ1-1; CDR3 length: 11; clone size: NA; V gene: TRBV12-5; D gene: NA; CDR3 DNA: TGTGCTAGTGCCCTAGGGGTTGAAGCTTTCTTT; CDR3 protein: CASALGVEAFF
J gene: TRBJ2-3; CDR3 length: 15; clone size: NA; V gene: TRBV13; D gene: NA; CDR3 DNA: TGTGCCAGCAGCGCCCCTACGGGGGTGACAGATACGCAGTATTTT; CDR3 protein: CASSAPTGVTDTQYF